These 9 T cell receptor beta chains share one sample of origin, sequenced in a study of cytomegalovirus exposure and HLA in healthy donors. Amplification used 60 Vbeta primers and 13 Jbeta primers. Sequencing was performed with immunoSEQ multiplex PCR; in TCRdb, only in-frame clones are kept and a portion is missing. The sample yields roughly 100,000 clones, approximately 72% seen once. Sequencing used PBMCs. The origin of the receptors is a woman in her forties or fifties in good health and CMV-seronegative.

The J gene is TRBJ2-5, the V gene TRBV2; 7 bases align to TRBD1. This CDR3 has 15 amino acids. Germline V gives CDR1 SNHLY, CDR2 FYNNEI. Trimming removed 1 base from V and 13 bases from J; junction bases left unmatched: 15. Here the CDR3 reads CASSEEEQGLLVRYF. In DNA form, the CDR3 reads TGTGCCAGCAGTGAAGAGGAACAGGGGTTGTTGGTTCGGTACTTC. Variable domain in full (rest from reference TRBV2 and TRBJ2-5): EPEVTQTPSHQVTQMGQEVILRCVPISNHLYFYWYRQILGQKVEFLVSFYNNEISEKSEIFDDQFSVERPDGSNFTLKIRSTKLEDSAMYFCASSEEEQGLLVRYFGPGTRLLVL.

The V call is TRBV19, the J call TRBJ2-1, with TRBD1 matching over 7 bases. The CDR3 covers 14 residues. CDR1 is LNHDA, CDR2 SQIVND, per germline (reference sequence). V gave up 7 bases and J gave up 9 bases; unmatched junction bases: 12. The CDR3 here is CASNQGVGIAEQFF. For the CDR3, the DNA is TGTGCCAGTAATCAGGGGGTGGGCATCGCTGAGCAGTTCTTC.

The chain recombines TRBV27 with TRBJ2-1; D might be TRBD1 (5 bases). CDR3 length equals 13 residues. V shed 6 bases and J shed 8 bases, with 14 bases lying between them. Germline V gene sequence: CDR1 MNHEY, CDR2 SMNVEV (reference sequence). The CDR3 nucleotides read TGTGCCAGCAGGGGTCCTGGCAGGGATGAGCAGTTCTTC. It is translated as CASRGPGRDEQFF.

CDR3 nucleotide sequence: TGTGCCATCAGTGAGTCGACAGGGGTTGGGACTGAAGCTTTCTTT. Its translation: CAISESTGVGTEAFF. V usage is TRBV10-3 and J usage is TRBJ1-1, with 8 bases fitting TRBD1. The germline gives CDR1 ENHRY, CDR2 SYGVKD. The CDR3 is made up of 15 amino acids. Germline trimming cut 0 bases from V and 5 bases from J; bases unmatched to any gene: 5.

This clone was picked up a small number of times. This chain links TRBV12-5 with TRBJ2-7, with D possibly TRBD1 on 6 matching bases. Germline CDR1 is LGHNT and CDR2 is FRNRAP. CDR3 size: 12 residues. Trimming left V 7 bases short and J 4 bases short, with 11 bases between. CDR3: CASALGTYEQYF. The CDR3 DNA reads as TGTGCTAGTGCCCTGGGGACATACGAGCAGTACTTC.

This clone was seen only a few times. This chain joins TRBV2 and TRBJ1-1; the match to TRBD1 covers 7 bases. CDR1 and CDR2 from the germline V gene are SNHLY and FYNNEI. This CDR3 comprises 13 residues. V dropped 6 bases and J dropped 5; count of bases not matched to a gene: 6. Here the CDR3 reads CASRNRGGTEAFF. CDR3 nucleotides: TGTGCCAGCAGGAACAGGGGTGGGACTGAAGCTTTCTTT.

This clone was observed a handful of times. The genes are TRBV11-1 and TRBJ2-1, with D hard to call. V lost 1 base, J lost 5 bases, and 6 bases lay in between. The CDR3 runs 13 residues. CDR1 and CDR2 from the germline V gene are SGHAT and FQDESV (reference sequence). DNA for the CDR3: TGTGCCAGCAGCTTAGTACTCGACAATGAGCAGTTCTTC. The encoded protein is CASSLVLDNEQFF. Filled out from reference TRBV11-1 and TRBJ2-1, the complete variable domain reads EAEVAQSPRYKITEKSQAVAFWCDPISGHATLYWYRQILGQGPELLVQFQDESVVDDSQLPKDRFSAERLKGVDSTLKIQPAELGDSAMYLCASSLVLDNEQFFGPGTRLTVL.

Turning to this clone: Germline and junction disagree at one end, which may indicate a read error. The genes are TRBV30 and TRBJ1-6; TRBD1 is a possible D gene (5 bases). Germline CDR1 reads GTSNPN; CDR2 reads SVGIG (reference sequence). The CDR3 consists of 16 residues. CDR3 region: CASPGAQSSYNSPFHF. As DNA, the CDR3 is TGTGCCTCGCCTGGGGCGCAGAGCTCCTATAATTCACCCTTCCACTTT.

The CDR3, as DNA: TGCGCCAGCAGCCAAGATGACAGGAGCAATCAGCCCCAGCATTTT. Translation gives CASSQDDRSNQPQHF. J is TRBJ1-5 and V is TRBV4-1; a possible D gene is TRBD1 (6 bases). V was clipped by 0 bases and J by 1 base, with 7 bases between them. The CDR3 contains 15 residues. Germline V lookup: CDR1 MGHRA, CDR2 YSYEKL.